This TCR beta chain was recovered during a study of blood T cells in healthy people across ages. Study results and caveats: Per million T cells, TCR beta diversity dropped about linearly as age rose. Estimates based on one million T cells were treated as lower bounds. Percentage of naive T cells showed a strong correlation with TCR beta diversity.

The V gene's germline CDR1 is LGHNA and CDR2 YSLEER. The length of the CDR3 is 16 residues. V was pared by 1 base and J by 1 base, with 12 bases between. Points on this clonotype: The antigen is unknown.

Combining a sample-barcoded 5' primer with a J-beta primer mix, a second PCR ran for 7 to 11 cycles. TCRdb redid the calling of the 5' RACE reads with MiXCR, one entry per CDR3 protein. The sample contains 1.5 million to 2 million distinct CDR3 sequences, roughly 52% of which appear only once. Extraction of total RNA produced a minimum of 5.5 micrograms from each sample. The sequenced sample consisted of blood. This receptor was taken from a woman in her thirties or forties in good health. The rearrangement uses TRBV4-3 and TRBJ2-3; no reliable D call. CDR3 nucleotides: TGCGCCAGCAGCCAAGCTGAAGGGTGGGGCACAGATACGCAGTATTTT. This sequence encodes CASSQAEGWGTDTQYF.